The 5 T cell receptor beta chains listed next were all sequenced from one sample in a study of OX40 agonist ivuxolimab in advanced cancers. TCRdb keeps only in-frame clones here, not all; method: immunoSEQ multiplex PCR. The data contain over 50,000 clones, roughly 80% of them singletons. This specimen was CD4+ or CD8+ T cells sorted from blood, taken in a trial of the OX40 agonist ivuxolimab. These receptors were taken from an adult with an advanced solid tumor such as melanoma, head and neck, liver or kidney cancer.

This rearrangement joins TRBV19 to TRBJ1-2; D unclear. Germline-derived CDR1 and CDR2 are LNHDA and SQIVND (reference sequence). The CDR3 has 16 residues. Trimming took 6 bases from V and 7 from J, leaving 24 bases between them. The CDR3 spells CASSSPINREATGYTF. The CDR3, as DNA: TGTGCCAGTAGCTCCCCCATAAACCGGGAGGCTACTGGCTACACCTTC.

The V call is TRBV28, the J call TRBJ1-5, with 10 nucleotides matching TRBD1. The length of the CDR3 is 15 residues. The V gene end was trimmed by 6 bases and the J gene end by 3 bases; junction bases not matched to a gene: 5. Per germline, CDR1 MDHEN and CDR2 SYDVKM. CDR3 sequence (DNA): TGTGCCAGCAGCCCCGGGACAGGGGTCAATCAGCCCCAGCATTTT. This encodes CASSPGTGVNQPQHF.

The rearrangement uses TRBV7-9 and TRBJ1-2; the match to TRBD1 covers 7 bases. With V trimmed by 2 bases and J by 3 bases, 12 bases remained unmatched. The CDR3 is 17 amino acids. Germline-derived CDR1 and CDR2 are SEHNR and FQNEAQ (reference sequence). This CDR3 is CASSLSPDFRGDYGYTF. Written as DNA, the CDR3 is TGTGCCAGCAGCTTATCTCCCGACTTCAGGGGGGACTATGGCTACACCTTC.

This clone appeared a single time. The chain links TRBV19 to TRBJ1-5, with D unresolved. The germline V gene encodes CDR1 LNHDA and CDR2 SQIVND (reference sequence). V shed 1 base and J shed 7 bases, with 14 bases lying between them. There are 15 residues in the CDR3. CDR3 nucleotides: TGTGCCAGTAGTATAGGTCCGGTTTCGAGGCAGCCCCAGCATTTT. It translates to CASSIGPVSRQPQHF. The complete variable domain, with remaining parts taken from reference TRBV19 and TRBJ1-5, reads DGGITQSPKYLFRKEGQNVTLSCEQNLNHDAMYWYRQDPGQGLRLIYYSQIVNDFQKGDIAEGYSVSREKKESFPLTVTSAQKNPTAFYLCASSIGPVSRQPQHFGDGTRLSIL.

The rearrangement links TRBV5-4 to TRBJ1-4; 9 nucleotides align to TRBD1. After removal of 2 bases from V and 3 bases from J, the junction contained 5 bases not matched to a gene. The germline V gene encodes CDR1 SGHNT and CDR2 YYREEE (reference sequence). The CDR3 has 16 amino acids. The CDR3 loop reads CASSLYRTGANEKLFF. The CDR3 DNA is TGTGCCAGCAGCTTATATCGGACAGGGGCTAATGAAAAACTGTTTTTT.